This record covers a single TCR beta chain. This record belongs to a study of blood T cell repertoires in COVID-19. Whole-study context: Nucleic acid was either cDNA or gDNA, and it came from T cells, B-cell-depleted T cells, or PBMCs.

Per the germline V gene, CDR1 is SGHDT and CDR2 is YYEEEE. The V and J ends lost 2 bases and 2 bases, in that order; junction bases with no gene match: 3. This CDR3 has 15 residues. Original data processing: Nucleated cell counts were estimated from reference gene primer amplification. This table comes from immunoSEQ multiplex PCR, and its TCRdb copy is limited to in-frame clones, with some not included. From that table come the V and J calls and clone size; the DNA was used to work out D and trimming. Of 130,000 to 150,000 clones detected, around 90% appear once; the ten largest clones hold 1.5% to 2%.

Sequenced: peripheral blood. The chain has TRBV5-6 and TRBJ2-7; 11 nucleotides align to TRBD1. The sequence derives from a man between 70 and 80 years old with acute or convalescent COVID-19. As DNA, the CDR3 is TGTGCCAGCAGCTTTCCGGGACAGGGGGCCTACGAGCAGTACTTC. This encodes CASSFPGQGAYEQYF.